What follows is one TCR beta chain and its context. Its antigen is as yet unknown. The CDR3 is made up of 14 amino acids. CDR1 and CDR2 from the germline V gene are LNHNV and YYDKDF (reference sequence). No DNA is given; TCRdb re-called the 5' RACE reads and lists each CDR3 protein once. This sample's table reports 93,000 or so distinct CDR3 sequences. The data are from a study of monozygotic twins with inflammatory bowel disease. Study-wide points: With inverse Simpson as the measure, TCRbeta diversity was lower in IBD patients than in healthy co-twins.

This clonotype was sampled from a human donor with ulcerative colitis or Crohn's disease, or a healthy co-twin of an affected twin (not recorded which). The sample taken for sequencing was blood. The chain has TRBV15 and TRBJ2-7; TCRdb returns TRBD1, unconfirmable since there is no DNA. The CDR3 protein is CATSGAGSSYEQYF.